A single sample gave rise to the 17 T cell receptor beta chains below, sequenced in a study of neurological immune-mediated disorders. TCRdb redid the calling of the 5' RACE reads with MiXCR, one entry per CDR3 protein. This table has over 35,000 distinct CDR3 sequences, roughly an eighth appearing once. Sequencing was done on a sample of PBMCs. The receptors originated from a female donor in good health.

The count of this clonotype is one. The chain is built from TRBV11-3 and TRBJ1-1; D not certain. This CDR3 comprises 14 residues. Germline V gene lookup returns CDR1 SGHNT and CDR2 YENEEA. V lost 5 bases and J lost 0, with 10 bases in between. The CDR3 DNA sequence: TGTGCCAGCAGCGGACGGATCTTGAACACTGAAGCTTTCTTT. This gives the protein CASSGRILNTEAFF.

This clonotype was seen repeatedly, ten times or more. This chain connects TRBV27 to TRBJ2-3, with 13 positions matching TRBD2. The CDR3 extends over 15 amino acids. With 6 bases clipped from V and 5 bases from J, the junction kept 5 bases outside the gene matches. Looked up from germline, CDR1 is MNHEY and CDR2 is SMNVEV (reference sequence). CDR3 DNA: TGTGCCAGCAGCACTAGCGGGGGGGCAGTAGATACGCAGTATTTT. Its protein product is CASSTSGGAVDTQYF.

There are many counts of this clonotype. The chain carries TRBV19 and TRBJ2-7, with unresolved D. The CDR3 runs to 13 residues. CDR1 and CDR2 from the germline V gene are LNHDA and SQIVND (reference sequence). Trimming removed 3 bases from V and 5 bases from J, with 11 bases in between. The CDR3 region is CASSILGDDEQYF. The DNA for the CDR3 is TGTGCCAGTAGTATCCTGGGCGACGACGAGCAGTACTTC.

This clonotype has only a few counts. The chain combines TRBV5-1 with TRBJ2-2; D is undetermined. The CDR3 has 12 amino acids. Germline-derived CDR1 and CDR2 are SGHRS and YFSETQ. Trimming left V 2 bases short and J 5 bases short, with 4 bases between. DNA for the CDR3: TGCGCCAGCAGCTTACAGACCGGGGAGCTGTTTTTT. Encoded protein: CASSLQTGELFF.

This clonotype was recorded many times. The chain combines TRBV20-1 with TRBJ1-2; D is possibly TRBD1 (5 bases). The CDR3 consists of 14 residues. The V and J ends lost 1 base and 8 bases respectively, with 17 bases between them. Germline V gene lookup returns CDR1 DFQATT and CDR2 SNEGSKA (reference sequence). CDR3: CSARALGRADGYTF. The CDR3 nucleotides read TGCAGTGCTAGAGCACTGGGCAGGGCCGACGGCTACACCTTC.

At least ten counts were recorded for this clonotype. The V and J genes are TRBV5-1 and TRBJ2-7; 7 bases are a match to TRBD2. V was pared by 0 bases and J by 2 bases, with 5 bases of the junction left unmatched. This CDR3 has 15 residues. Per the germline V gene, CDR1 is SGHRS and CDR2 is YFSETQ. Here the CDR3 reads CASSLEASGAYEQYF. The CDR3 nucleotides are TGCGCCAGCAGCTTGGAGGCTAGCGGAGCCTACGAGCAGTACTTC.

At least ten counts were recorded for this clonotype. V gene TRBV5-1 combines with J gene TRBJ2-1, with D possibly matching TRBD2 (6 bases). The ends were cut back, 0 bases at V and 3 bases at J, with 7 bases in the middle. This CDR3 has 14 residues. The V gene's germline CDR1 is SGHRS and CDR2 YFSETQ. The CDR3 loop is CASSLEGLYNEQFF. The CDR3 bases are TGCGCCAGCAGCTTGGAGGGACTCTACAATGAGCAGTTCTTC. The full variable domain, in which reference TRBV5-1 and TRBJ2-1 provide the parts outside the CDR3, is KAGVTQTPRYLIKTRGQQVTLSCSPISGHRSVSWYQQTPGQGLQFLFEYFSETQRNKGNFPGRFSGRQFSNSRSEMNVSTLELGDSALYLCASSLEGLYNEQFFGPGTRLTVL.

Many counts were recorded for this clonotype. The CDR3 DNA follows: TGTGCCAGCATGAATTGGGGGGGCGGGGAGCTGTTTTTT. It translates to CASMNWGGGELFF. The chain is built from TRBV12-3 or TRBV12-4 and TRBJ2-2; TRBD2 matches 7 bases. The CDR3 contains 13 residues. Trimming at V came to 7 bases and at J to 7 bases, leaving 6 bases not matched to a gene.

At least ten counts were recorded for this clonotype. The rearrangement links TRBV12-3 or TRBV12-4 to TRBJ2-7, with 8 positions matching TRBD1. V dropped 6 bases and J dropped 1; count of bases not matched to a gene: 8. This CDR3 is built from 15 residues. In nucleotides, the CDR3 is TGTGCCAGCAGGTCCAGGACAGGGTGGTCCTACGAGCAGTACTTC. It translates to CASRSRTGWSYEQYF.

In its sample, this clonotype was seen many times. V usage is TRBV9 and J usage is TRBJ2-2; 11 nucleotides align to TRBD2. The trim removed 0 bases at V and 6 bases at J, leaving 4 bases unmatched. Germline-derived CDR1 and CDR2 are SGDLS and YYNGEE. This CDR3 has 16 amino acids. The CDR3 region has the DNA TGTGCCAGCAGCGTAGCCGATAGCGGGAGGGCCGGGGAGCTGTTTTTT. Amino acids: CASSVADSGRAGELFF.

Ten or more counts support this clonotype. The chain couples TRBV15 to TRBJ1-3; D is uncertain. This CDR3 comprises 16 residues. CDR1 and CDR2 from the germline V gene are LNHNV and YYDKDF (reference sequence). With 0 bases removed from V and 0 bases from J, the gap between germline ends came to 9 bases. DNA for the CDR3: TGTGCCACCAGCAGAGATTTGGTCGGCTCTGGAAACACCATATATTTT. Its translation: CATSRDLVGSGNTIYF.

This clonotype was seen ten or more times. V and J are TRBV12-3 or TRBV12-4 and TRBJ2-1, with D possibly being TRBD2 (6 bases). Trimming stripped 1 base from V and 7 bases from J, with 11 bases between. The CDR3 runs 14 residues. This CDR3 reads CASSLGGAGNEQFF. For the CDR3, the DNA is TGTGCCAGCAGTTTAGGTGGGGCGGGGAATGAGCAGTTCTTC.

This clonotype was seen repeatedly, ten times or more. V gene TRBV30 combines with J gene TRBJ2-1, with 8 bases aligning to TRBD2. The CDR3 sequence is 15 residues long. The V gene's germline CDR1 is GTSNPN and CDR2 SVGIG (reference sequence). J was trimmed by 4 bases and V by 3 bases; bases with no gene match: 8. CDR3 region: CAWSRGRSRYNEQFF. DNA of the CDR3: TGTGCCTGGAGCCGCGGGAGGTCCCGATACAATGAGCAGTTCTTC.

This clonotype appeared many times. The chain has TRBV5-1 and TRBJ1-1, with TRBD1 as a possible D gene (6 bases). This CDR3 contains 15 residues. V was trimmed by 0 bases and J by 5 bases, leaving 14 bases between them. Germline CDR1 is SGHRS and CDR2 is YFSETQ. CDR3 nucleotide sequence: TGCGCCAGCAGCTTGGTTACCAGGGGTGTAACTGAAGCTTTCTTT. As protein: CASSLVTRGVTEAFF.

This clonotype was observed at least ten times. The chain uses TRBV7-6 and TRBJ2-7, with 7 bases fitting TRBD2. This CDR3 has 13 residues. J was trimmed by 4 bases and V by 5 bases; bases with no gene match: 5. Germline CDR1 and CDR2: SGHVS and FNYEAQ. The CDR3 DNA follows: TGTGCCAGCAGCCCCGGGGGGACGTACGAGCAGTACTTC. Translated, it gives CASSPGGTYEQYF.

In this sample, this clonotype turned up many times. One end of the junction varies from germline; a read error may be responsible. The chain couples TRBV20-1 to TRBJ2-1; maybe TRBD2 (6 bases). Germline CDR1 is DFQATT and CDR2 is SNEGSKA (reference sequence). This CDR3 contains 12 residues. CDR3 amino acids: CSALHSGDRPLF. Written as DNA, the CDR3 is TGCAGTGCTCTCCATTCGGGGGACCGCCCCCTCTTC.

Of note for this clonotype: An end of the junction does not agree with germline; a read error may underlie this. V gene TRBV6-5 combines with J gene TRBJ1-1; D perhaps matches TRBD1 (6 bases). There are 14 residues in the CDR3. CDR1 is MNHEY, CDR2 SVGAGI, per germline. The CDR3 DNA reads TGTGCTAGCAGGTGGGACAACAGGAACACTGAAGCTTTCTTT. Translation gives CASRWDNRNTEAFF.